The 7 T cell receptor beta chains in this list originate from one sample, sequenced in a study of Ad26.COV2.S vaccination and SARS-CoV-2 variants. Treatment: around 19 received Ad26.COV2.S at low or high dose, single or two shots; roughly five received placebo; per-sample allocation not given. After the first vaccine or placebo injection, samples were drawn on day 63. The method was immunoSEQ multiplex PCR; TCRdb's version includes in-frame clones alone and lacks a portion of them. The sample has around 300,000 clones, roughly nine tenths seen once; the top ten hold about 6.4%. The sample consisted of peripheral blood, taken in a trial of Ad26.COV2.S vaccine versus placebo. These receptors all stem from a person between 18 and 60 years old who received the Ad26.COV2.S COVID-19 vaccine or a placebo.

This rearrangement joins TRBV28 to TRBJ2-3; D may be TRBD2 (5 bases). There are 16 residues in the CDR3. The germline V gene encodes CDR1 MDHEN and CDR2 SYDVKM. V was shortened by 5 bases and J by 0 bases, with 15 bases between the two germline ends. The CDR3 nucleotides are TGTGCCAGCAGTCGTATTAGCGCGATGAGCACAGATACGCAGTATTTT. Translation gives CASSRISAMSTDTQYF.

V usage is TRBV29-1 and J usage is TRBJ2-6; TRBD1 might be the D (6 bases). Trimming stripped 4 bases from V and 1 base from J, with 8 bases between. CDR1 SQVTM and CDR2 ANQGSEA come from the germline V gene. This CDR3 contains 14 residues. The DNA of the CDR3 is TGCAGCGTTGGGACAGATTCTGGGGCCAACGTCCTGACTTTC. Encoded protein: CSVGTDSGANVLTF.

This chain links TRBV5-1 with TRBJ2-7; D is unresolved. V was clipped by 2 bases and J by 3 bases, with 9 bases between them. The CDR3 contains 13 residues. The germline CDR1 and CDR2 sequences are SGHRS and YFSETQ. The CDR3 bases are TGCGCCAGCAGCTTCACCTCGGTCTACGAGCAGTACTTC. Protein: CASSFTSVYEQYF.

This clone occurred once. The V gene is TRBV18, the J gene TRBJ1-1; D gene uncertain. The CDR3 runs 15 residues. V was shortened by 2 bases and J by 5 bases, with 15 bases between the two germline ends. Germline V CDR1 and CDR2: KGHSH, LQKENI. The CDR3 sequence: CASSPVAEGWTEAFF. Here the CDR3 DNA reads TGTGCCAGCTCACCAGTCGCGGAGGGTTGGACTGAAGCTTTCTTT.

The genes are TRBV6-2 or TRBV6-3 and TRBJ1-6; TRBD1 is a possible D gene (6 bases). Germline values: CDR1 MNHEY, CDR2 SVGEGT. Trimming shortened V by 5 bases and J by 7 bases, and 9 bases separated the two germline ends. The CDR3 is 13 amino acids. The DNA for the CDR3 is TGTGCCAGCAGTGGACAGATCAATTCACCCCTCCACTTT. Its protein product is CASSGQINSPLHF.

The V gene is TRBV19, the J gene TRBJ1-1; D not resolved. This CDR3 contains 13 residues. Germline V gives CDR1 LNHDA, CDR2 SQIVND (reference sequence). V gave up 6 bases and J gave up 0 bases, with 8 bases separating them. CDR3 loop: CASSDTVNTEAFF. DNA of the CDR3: TGTGCCAGTAGCGACACGGTGAACACTGAAGCTTTCTTT.

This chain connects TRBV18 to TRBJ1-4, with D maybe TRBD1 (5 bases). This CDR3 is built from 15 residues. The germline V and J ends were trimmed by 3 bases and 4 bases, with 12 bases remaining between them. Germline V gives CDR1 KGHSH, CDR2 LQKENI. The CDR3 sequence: CASSPLGLRNEKLFF. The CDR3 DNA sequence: TGTGCCAGCTCACCTTTGGGACTTCGTAATGAAAAACTGTTTTTT.